Sequencing of this T cell receptor (beta chain) was carried out in a study of cytomegalovirus exposure and HLA in healthy donors. Measured with immunoSEQ multiplex PCR; TCRdb has only the in-frame clones, and not every one. The table shows tens of thousands of clones, with over 85% occurring only once. Of note for this clone: Its specificity is unknown.

The donors were part of the 120-subject validation cohort, which stood apart from the roughly 670-subject first cohort. Study conclusions and caveats: Altogether, some 170 TCR beta chains were recorded as cytomegalovirus-associated. TCR sequences were mostly rare, though some public TCRs occurred in many donors. It was found in a later analysis that first-cohort TCR clusters tended to co-occur in the 120 validation repertoires.

This CDR3 is 15 amino acids long. Germline values: CDR1 SGHRS, CDR2 YFSETQ. V was trimmed by 3 bases and J by 1 base, leaving 12 bases between them. The sample taken for sequencing was PBMCs. This TCR was sampled from a woman younger than 35 in good health and CMV-seropositive. The J gene is TRBJ2-3, the V gene TRBV5-1, with unresolved D. CDR3 in DNA: TGCGCCAGCAGCTCGCCCACCGCAGGCACAGATACGCAGTATTTT. This translates into CASSSPTAGTDTQYF.